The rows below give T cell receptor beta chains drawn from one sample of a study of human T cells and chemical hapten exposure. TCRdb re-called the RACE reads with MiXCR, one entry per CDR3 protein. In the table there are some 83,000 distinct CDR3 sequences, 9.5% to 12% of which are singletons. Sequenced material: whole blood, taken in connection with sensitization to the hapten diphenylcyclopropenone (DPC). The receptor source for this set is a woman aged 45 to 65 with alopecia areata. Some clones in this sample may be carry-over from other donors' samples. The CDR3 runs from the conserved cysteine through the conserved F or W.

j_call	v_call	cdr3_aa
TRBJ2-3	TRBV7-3	CASSSRLAGRTDTQYF
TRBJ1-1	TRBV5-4	CASSLRDRDTEAFF
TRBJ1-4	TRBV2	CASFRGGGNEKLFF
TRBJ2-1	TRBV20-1	CSANRVTDQGGEQFF
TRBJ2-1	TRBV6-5	CASRLAGGGSYNEQFF
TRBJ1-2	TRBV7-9	CASERTGTYGYTF
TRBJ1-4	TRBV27	CASSPRRTGGEKLFF
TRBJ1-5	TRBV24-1	CATSATGRSNQPQHF
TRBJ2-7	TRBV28	CASINAGQGYEQYF
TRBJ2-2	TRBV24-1	CATSGWGSTARGELFF
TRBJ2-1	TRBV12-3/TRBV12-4	CASRTRSEQFF
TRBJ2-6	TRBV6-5	CASSRGQPLGANVLTF
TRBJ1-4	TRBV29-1	CSVSGTSTNEKLFF
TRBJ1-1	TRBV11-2	CASSSTGTVEAFF
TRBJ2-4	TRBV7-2	CASSLGQGVAKNIQYF
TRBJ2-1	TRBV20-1	CSARGEIQVEGFSYNEQFF
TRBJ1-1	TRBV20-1	CSASFGTGGTEAFF
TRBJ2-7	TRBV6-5	CASSPGAGGTYEQYF